Described below is a single T cell receptor beta chain sequence and its context. The antigen remains unidentified. This CDR3 region has 13 residues. Germline CDR1 LGHNT, CDR2 FRNRAP. Primers included in the PCR were 60 Vbeta and 13 Jbeta primers. The data were produced by immunoSEQ multiplex PCR, yet TCRdb's version contains in-frame clones alone and is incomplete. The sample lists around 140,000 clones, roughly 80% seen once, with around 4.4% in the top ten. The source of the sample is a study of cytomegalovirus exposure and HLA in healthy donors. Regarding the study as a whole: A later analysis showed that HLA-associated TCR beta chains had undergone more clonal expansion than equally common others.

The sample was PBMCs. This receptor was identified in a man in his forties in good health and CMV-seronegative. The rearrangement uses TRBV12-5 and TRBJ1-1, with D hard to call. This CDR3 reads CARVLDWNTEAFF. The DNA for the CDR3 is TGTGCGAGGGTCCTGGATTGGAACACTGAAGCTTTCTTT.